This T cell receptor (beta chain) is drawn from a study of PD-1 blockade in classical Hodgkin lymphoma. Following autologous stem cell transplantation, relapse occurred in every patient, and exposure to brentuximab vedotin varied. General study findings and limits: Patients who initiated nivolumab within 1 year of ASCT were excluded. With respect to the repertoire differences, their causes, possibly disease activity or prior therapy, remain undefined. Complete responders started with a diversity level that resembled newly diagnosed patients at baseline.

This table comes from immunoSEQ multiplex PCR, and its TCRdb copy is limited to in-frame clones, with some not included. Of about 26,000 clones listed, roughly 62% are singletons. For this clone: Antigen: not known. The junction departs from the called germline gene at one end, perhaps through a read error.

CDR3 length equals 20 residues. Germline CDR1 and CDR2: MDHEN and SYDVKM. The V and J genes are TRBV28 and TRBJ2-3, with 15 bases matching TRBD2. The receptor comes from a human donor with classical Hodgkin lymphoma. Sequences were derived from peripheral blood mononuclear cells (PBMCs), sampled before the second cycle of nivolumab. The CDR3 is CASSLKRRTSGRAPIDTQYF. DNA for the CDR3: TGTGCCAGTAGTTTAAAAAGGAGGACTAGCGGGAGGGCCCCAATAGATACGCAGTATTTT.